The source of this T cell receptor beta chain is a study of technical replicates of blood from several donors. This clone showed up just once. Profiled with immunoSEQ multiplex PCR; TCRdb holds only in-frame clones, not every one. Seen here are about 80,000 clones, 95% to 98% observed once, and the top ten hold roughly 0.15%. Sequenced: T cells isolated from PBMCs. The sequence came from a human donor in good health.

CDR3 region: CASSQGIAGAGELFF. The CDR3 region has the DNA TGCGCCAGCAGCCAGGGGATAGCGGGAGCCGGGGAGCTGTTTTTT. The V call is TRBV4-1, the J call TRBJ2-2; 9 bases agree with TRBD2. This CDR3 is built from 15 residues. V shed 3 bases, J shed 6 bases, and the junction held 5 bases outside the gene matches. Germline lookup yields CDR1 MGHRA and CDR2 YSYEKL.